The 8 T cell receptor beta chains in this list originate from one sample, sequenced in a study of OX40 agonist ivuxolimab in advanced cancers. Libraries were prepared by immunoSEQ multiplex PCR; TCRdb keeps only in-frame clonotypes and omits some of them. This table holds about 37,000 clones, roughly 87% found once. The sequencing used CD4+ or CD8+ T cells sorted from blood, collected in a trial of the OX40 agonist ivuxolimab. The receptors come from an adult with an advanced solid tumor such as melanoma, head and neck, liver or kidney cancer.

The rearrangement uses TRBV7-9 and TRBJ1-1; TRBD1 aligns across 8 bases. V was pared by 10 bases and J by 4 bases, with 5 bases of the junction left unmatched. This CDR3 comprises 12 residues. Germline CDR1 reads SEHNR; CDR2 reads FQNEAQ (reference sequence). The CDR3 bases are TGTGCCACACAACAGGGGGGCACTGAAGCTTTCTTT. This sequence encodes CATQQGGTEAFF.

The rearrangement uses TRBV9 and TRBJ1-5, with D maybe TRBD1 (6 bases). Germline V CDR1 and CDR2: SGDLS, YYNGEE. The CDR3 loop spans 15 amino acids. The V end was cut by 0 bases, the J end by 7 bases, with 14 bases between. Here the CDR3 reads CASSVAGGLGQPQHF. The CDR3 nucleotides are TGTGCCAGCAGCGTAGCGGGGGGGCTGGGCCAGCCCCAGCATTTT.

The V gene is TRBV27, the J gene TRBJ1-2; 8 bases are shared with TRBD1. Trimming took 6 bases from V and 4 from J; bases not matched to a gene: 4. CDR1 and CDR2 (germline): MNHEY, SMNVEV (reference sequence). The CDR3 is 13 residues long. As DNA, the CDR3 is TGTGCCAGCAGCTTCGGACAGGGCTATGGCTACACCTTC. Its translation is CASSFGQGYGYTF.

This sequence joins TRBV11-2 and TRBJ2-1, with 11 positions matching TRBD2. The CDR3 runs 15 residues. CDR1 SGHAT and CDR2 FQNNGV come from the germline V gene. V dropped 2 bases and J dropped 8; count of bases not matched to a gene: 5. CDR3 coding DNA: TGTGCCAGCAGCTTAAATAGCGGGGGGGCCGATGAGCAGTTCTTC. Its protein product is CASSLNSGGADEQFF. The full variable domain, with the rest looked up from reference TRBV11-2 and TRBJ2-1, is EAGVAQSPRYKIIEKRQSVAFWCNPISGHATLYWYQQILGQGPKLLIQFQNNGVVDDSQLPKDRFSAERLKGVDSTLKIQPAKLEDSAVYLCASSLNSGGADEQFFGPGTRLTVL.

The rearrangement joins TRBV6-4 to TRBJ1-6; TRBD1 matches at 7 bases. Germline V gene data show CDR1 as MRHNA and CDR2 as SNTAGT. Germline trimming cut 7 bases from V and 0 bases from J; bases unmatched to any gene: 12. The CDR3 is made up of 18 amino acids. CDR3 sequence: CASNPDRAPSSYNSPLHF. CDR3 sequence (DNA): TGTGCCAGCAACCCCGACAGGGCCCCAAGCTCCTATAATTCACCCCTCCACTTT.

The chain has TRBV28 and TRBJ2-1; TRBD1 matches 8 bases. CDR1 is MDHEN and CDR2 is SYDVKM in the germline V gene. V was pared by 1 base and J by 9 bases, with 5 bases of the junction left unmatched. The CDR3 length is 14 residues. CDR3 region: CASSLSGQGPEQFF. The CDR3 DNA sequence: TGTGCCAGCAGTTTATCTGGACAGGGCCCTGAGCAGTTCTTC.

The rearrangement uses TRBV9 and TRBJ2-1, with 9 bases identical to TRBD2. The germline gives CDR1 SGDLS, CDR2 YYNGEE. This CDR3 is 14 amino acids long. V shed 3 bases and J 4 bases; nucleotides not matched to a gene: 2. DNA for the CDR3: TGTGCCAGCAGCGGTCTAGCGGGGTACAATGAGCAGTTCTTC. Its protein product is CASSGLAGYNEQFF.

A few counts support this clone. The V call is TRBV15, the J call TRBJ2-7; D gene ambiguous. The germline gives CDR1 LNHNV, CDR2 YYDKDF (reference sequence). The V gene lost 1 base and the J gene lost 7 bases, with 14 bases spanning the gap. The CDR3 sequence is 14 residues long. CDR3 bases: TGTGCCACCAGCAGAGCAGTCTTCCCGGATGAGCAGTACTTC. Encoded protein: CATSRAVFPDEQYF.